The 7 T cell receptor beta chains below all came from one sample that was sequenced in a study of T cell responses to AZD1222 COVID-19 vaccine. Some clones are missing from TCRdb's copy, which holds only in-frame ones; the method was immunoSEQ multiplex PCR. Of some 150,000 clones in the sample, 92% were seen once. Source: peripheral blood, taken on day 0 of MenACWY control vaccination. Source of these receptors: an adult in good health.

The gene calls are TRBV5-1 and TRBJ2-1; 9 nucleotides agree with TRBD2. Germline values: CDR1 SGHRS, CDR2 YFSETQ. CDR3 size: 15 residues. Unmatched junction bases numbered 7, after V lost 0 bases and J lost 9 bases. For the CDR3, the DNA is TGCGCCAGCAGCTTGGCTGGCGGGAGGGCCAGTGAGCAGTTCTTC. Translated: CASSLAGGRASEQFF.

The V gene is TRBV7-9, the J gene TRBJ1-2; D is possibly TRBD1 (5 bases). CDR1 is SEHNR and CDR2 is FQNEAQ in the germline V gene (reference sequence). V lost 0 bases, J lost 6 bases, and 11 bases lay in between. CDR3 size: 14 residues. CDR3 residues: CASSLAPRADGYTF. DNA for the CDR3: TGTGCCAGCAGCTTAGCGCCCAGGGCGGATGGCTACACCTTC. The whole variable domain, remainder taken from reference TRBV7-9 and TRBJ1-2, is DTGVSQNPRHKITKRGQNVTFRCDPISEHNRLYWYRQTLGQGPEFLTYFQNEAQLEKSRLLSDRFSAERPKGSFSTLEIQRTEQGDSAMYLCASSLAPRADGYTFGSGTRLTVV.

V gene TRBV9 combines with J gene TRBJ2-7; no clear D gene. V lost 0 bases to trimming and J lost 2 bases, with 9 bases between them. Germline CDR1 is SGDLS and CDR2 is YYNGEE. There are 14 residues in the CDR3. CDR3 nucleotides: TGTGCCAGCAGCGTAGGGCAGTGGGCCTACGAGCAGTACTTC. Its translation is CASSVGQWAYEQYF.

This chain uses TRBV27 with TRBJ1-1; D perhaps matches TRBD1 (5 bases). The ends were cut back, 2 bases at V and 11 bases at J, with 15 bases in the middle. CDR3 size: 13 residues. CDR1 is MNHEY and CDR2 is SMNVEV in the germline V gene (reference sequence). CDR3 coding DNA: TGTGCCAGCAGTTTAGGGACCCTTGTTAGTGCTTTCTTT. Its protein is CASSLGTLVSAFF.

The V gene is TRBV28, the J gene TRBJ1-6; D gene ambiguous. Germline CDR1 MDHEN, CDR2 SYDVKM. The CDR3 is 13 amino acids. V dropped 7 bases and J dropped 8 bases, with 12 bases sitting between them. The CDR3, as DNA: TGTGCCAGCATGGGCCTCGTTTATTCACCCCTCCACTTT. It codes for CASMGLVYSPLHF.

DNA of the CDR3: TGTGCCAGCAGCTTGCGTAGGGAGGCAACTAATGAAAAACTGTTTTTT. It yields the protein CASSLRREATNEKLFF. The chain joins TRBV5-8 to TRBJ1-4; no reliable D call. The CDR3 length is 16 residues. Trimming cost V 1 base and J 0 bases, with 10 bases left between them. Germline CDR1 SGHTS, CDR2 YDEGEE.

The chain is built from TRBV6-2 or TRBV6-3 and TRBJ2-2; D gene ambiguous. CDR3 length equals 18 residues. Germline V CDR1 and CDR2: MNHEY, SVGEGT. Trimming left V 6 bases short and J 0 bases short, with 20 bases between. The DNA for the CDR3 is TGTGCCAGCAGCCAAAGAACCGGACGGATCCCGAACACCGGGGAGCTGTTTTTT. Protein sequence: CASSQRTGRIPNTGELFF.